A single sample gave rise to the 29 T cell receptor beta chains below, sequenced in a study of identical twins. TCRdb redid the calling of the 5' RACE reads with MiXCR, one entry per CDR3 protein. The profile shows 350,000 or so distinct CDR3 sequences, around an eighth of them singletons. This sample was shared with a second study, whose subject was yellow fever vaccine responses in identical twins.

The sample comprised CD8+ T cells sorted from blood. Receptor source: a woman between 18 and 29 years old in good health.

This clonotype came up a few times. The rearrangement uses TRBV12-3 or TRBV12-4 and TRBJ2-1; 9 bases map to TRBD1. This CDR3 has 13 residues. J was trimmed by 9 bases and V by 7 bases; bases with no gene match: 7. The CDR3 DNA is TGTGCCAGCAAACTAACAGGGGGCGCTGAGCAGTTCTTC. Residues: CASKLTGGAEQFF.

V usage is TRBV25-1 and J usage is TRBJ2-1; possible D gene TRBD2, 5 bases. The CDR3 is 14 residues long. V lost 4 bases to trimming and J lost 8 bases, with 15 bases between them. CDR1 and CDR2 (germline): MGHDK, SYGVNS. The CDR3 DNA follows: TGTGCCAGCAGTGCGCACCGGGGTCTGGATGAGCAGTTCTTC. Amino acid sequence: CASSAHRGLDEQFF.

In DNA form, the CDR3 reads TGTGCCAGCAGAGACACGGGACTGAGTACTAGGGGAATTTACAATGAGCAGTTCTTC. This sequence encodes CASRDTGLSTRGIYNEQFF. The V and J genes are TRBV28 and TRBJ2-1; tentative D call: TRBD2 (6 bases). CDR1 and CDR2 (germline): MDHEN, SYDVKM. The CDR3 loop spans 19 amino acids. Trimming took off 6 bases at V and 4 bases at J, with 28 bases between the two ends.

V and J are TRBV5-1 and TRBJ1-1; possible D gene TRBD1, 6 bases. This CDR3 contains 15 residues. V lost 0 bases, J lost 6 bases, and 15 bases lay in between. In germline, CDR1 is SGHRS, CDR2 YFSETQ. The CDR3 DNA reads as TGCGCCAGCAGCTTGGAAGGAGGGGGATACCCTGAAGCTTTCTTT. It encodes CASSLEGGGYPEAFF.

This clonotype was counted at least ten times. J is TRBJ2-6 and V is TRBV6-5; 11 bases are a match to TRBD2. The CDR3 totals 18 residues. With V trimmed by 2 bases and J by 0 bases, 3 bases remained unmatched. Germline CDR1 reads MNHEY; CDR2 reads SVGAGI. CDR3 region: CASSYGTSGVSGANVLTF. CDR3 DNA: TGTGCCAGCAGTTACGGGACTAGCGGAGTCTCTGGGGCCAACGTCCTGACTTTC.

The genes are TRBV6-2 or TRBV6-3 and TRBJ2-7; D gene ambiguous. The germline V and J ends were trimmed by 6 bases and 6 bases, with 9 bases remaining between them. The germline V gene encodes CDR1 MNHEY and CDR2 SVGEGT. The CDR3 spans 11 residues. The CDR3 spells CASRVRSEQYF. The CDR3 coding sequence is TGTGCCAGCAGGGTTCGAAGCGAGCAGTACTTC.

The chain links TRBV5-5 to TRBJ1-1; D not resolved. Germline-derived CDR1 and CDR2 are SGHKS and YYEKEE (reference sequence). V was pared by 2 bases and J by 6 bases, with 20 bases between. This CDR3 contains 16 residues. CDR3 sequence reads: CASSFPGWTRTSEAFF. The CDR3 DNA sequence: TGTGCCAGCAGCTTCCCCGGTTGGACTCGAACGTCTGAAGCTTTCTTT.

The CDR3 loop reads CASSPFLAGEASTDTQYF. As DNA, the CDR3 is TGTGCCAGCTCACCGTTCCTAGCGGGAGAAGCTAGCACAGATACGCAGTATTTT. The chain combines TRBV18 with TRBJ2-3, with 10 bases identical to TRBD2. With V trimmed by 3 bases and J by 0 bases, 9 bases remained unmatched. The CDR3 has 18 amino acids. Germline assignment: CDR1 KGHSH and CDR2 LQKENI.

The chain couples TRBV12-5 to TRBJ2-2; D remains ambiguous. V was cut by 6 bases and J by 0 bases, with 5 bases left in between. CDR3 length equals 13 residues. The germline gives CDR1 LGHNT, CDR2 FRNRAP. CDR3 amino acids: CASGVPNTGELFF. As DNA, the CDR3 is TGTGCTAGTGGCGTCCCGAACACCGGGGAGCTGTTTTTT.

The genes are TRBV5-1 and TRBJ2-7; D tentatively reads TRBD1 or TRBD2 (5 bases each). The germline gives CDR1 SGHRS, CDR2 YFSETQ. Trimming cost V 1 base and J 5 bases, with 16 bases left between them. This CDR3 has 15 residues. Here the CDR3 reads CASSLSLSRDDEQYF. As DNA, the CDR3 is TGCGCCAGCAGCTTGTCCCTCAGCAGGGACGACGAGCAGTACTTC.

Many counts were recorded for this clonotype. The CDR3 spells CASSYPRGPRTGKETQYF. The CDR3 DNA is TGTGCCAGCAGCTACCCTAGGGGACCTCGGACAGGGAAAGAGACCCAGTACTTC. The chain couples TRBV7-8 to TRBJ2-5, with 8 bases aligning to TRBD1. Per the germline V gene, CDR1 is SGHVS and CDR2 is FQNEAQ. The junction had 16 bases not matched to a gene; V was cut back by 4 bases and J by 3 bases. The CDR3 extends over 18 amino acids.

The rearrangement joins TRBV7-3 to TRBJ2-1, with 7 nucleotides matching TRBD2. This CDR3 is 15 amino acids long. From germline, CDR1 is SGHTA and CDR2 FQGTGA. After removal of 5 bases from V and 12 bases from J, the junction contained 16 bases not matched to a gene. As DNA, the CDR3 is TGTGCCAGCAGCAGCGGGATGGGCGGGGACTTAGGGCAGTTCTTC. Translation gives CASSSGMGGDLGQFF.

This clonotype was seen ten or more times. This chain uses TRBV5-1 with TRBJ2-7, with TRBD1 as a possible D gene (7 bases). Germline V gene sequence: CDR1 SGHRS, CDR2 YFSETQ. The CDR3 runs 16 residues. V lost 4 bases and J 1 base, leaving 18 bases between the germline ends. CDR3 DNA: TGCGCCAGCAGCCGACGGAGGGGGCCCATTTCCTACGAGCAGTACGTC. Amino acids: CASSRRRGPISYEQYV.

This clonotype was seen ten or more times. The V call is TRBV5-1, the J call TRBJ2-7; D might be TRBD2 (5 bases). The CDR3 loop spans 11 amino acids. Deletions cut 3 bases from V and 4 bases from J, with 5 bases between. From germline, CDR1 is SGHRS and CDR2 YFSETQ. CDR3 residues: CASSSGYEQYV. The CDR3 bases are TGCGCCAGCAGCTCGGGGTACGAGCAGTACGTC.

V is TRBV5-4 and J is TRBJ2-1; no firm D call. V was clipped by 3 bases and J by 5 bases, with 6 bases between them. CDR3 length: 12 amino acids. CDR1 is SGHNT, CDR2 YYREEE, per germline (reference sequence). CDR3 amino acids: CASSSNNNEQFF. The CDR3 coding sequence is TGTGCCAGCAGCTCCAACAACAATGAGCAGTTCTTC.

The rearrangement links TRBV4-1 to TRBJ2-4; D remains ambiguous. The CDR3 runs to 17 residues. The germline V gene has CDR1 MGHRA and CDR2 YSYEKL. Between the trimmed V and J ends, which lost 0 bases and 2 bases, there was a span of 14 bases. The CDR3 DNA is TGCGCCAGCAGCCAAGATATGAGCGCGGTTTCCAAAAACATTCAGTACTTC. Residues: CASSQDMSAVSKNIQYF.

The chain carries TRBV6-1 and TRBJ2-7; the D gene is possibly TRBD1 (6 bases). The CDR3 runs to 16 residues. Per germline, CDR1 MNHNS and CDR2 SASEGT. The V gene lost 1 base and the J gene lost 2 bases, with 15 bases spanning the gap. The CDR3 sequence: CASSEVSGVGAYEQYV. The DNA for the CDR3 is TGTGCCAGCAGTGAAGTATCAGGGGTAGGGGCCTACGAGCAGTACGTC.

The chain recombines TRBV6-4 with TRBJ2-3, with D perhaps assigned TRBD1 or TRBD2 (5 bases each). Looked up from germline, CDR1 is MRHNA and CDR2 is SNTAGT. V shed 4 bases and J shed 2 bases, with 16 bases lying between them. This CDR3 region has 16 residues. The CDR3 loop reads CASSAGPDGTTDTQYF. The CDR3 DNA reads as TGTGCCAGCAGTGCGGGGCCGGACGGCACCACAGATACGCAGTATTTT.

The rearrangement links TRBV4-1 to TRBJ2-7, with unresolved D. V gave up 0 bases and J gave up 2 bases, with 11 bases separating them. The CDR3 covers 15 residues. The germline CDR1 and CDR2 sequences are MGHRA and YSYEKL. The CDR3 is CASSQDRSGAYEQYV. CDR3 coding DNA: TGCGCCAGCAGCCAAGATCGGTCCGGAGCCTACGAGCAGTACGTC.

The CDR3 sequence is CSVPGPGEQFF. CDR3 DNA sequence: TGCAGCGTTCCAGGCCCGGGTGAGCAGTTCTTC. The chain uses TRBV29-1 and TRBJ2-1; D remains ambiguous. Germline V gene sequence: CDR1 SQVTM, CDR2 ANQGSEA. Trimming left V 5 bases short and J 9 bases short, with 11 bases between. The CDR3 is 11 amino acids.

This clonotype came up a few times. CDR3 sequence: CASGRGPSTDTQYF. The DNA of the CDR3 is TGTGCCAGCGGGAGGGGCCCTAGCACAGATACGCAGTATTTT. The V and J genes are TRBV6-1 and TRBJ2-3; 7 bases map to TRBD2. V dropped 8 bases and J dropped 0; count of bases not matched to a gene: 5. The V gene's germline CDR1 is MNHNS and CDR2 SASEGT. CDR3 size: 14 residues.

This clonotype has just a few counts. The chain joins TRBV27 to TRBJ1-5; D is unresolved. The CDR3 covers 14 residues. The V and J ends lost 5 bases and 3 bases respectively, with 11 bases between them. Looked up from germline, CDR1 is MNHEY and CDR2 is SMNVEV (reference sequence). CDR3 DNA: TGTGCCAGCAGTCGTGAAGGATTCAATCAGCCCCAGCATTTT. It is translated as CASSREGFNQPQHF.

The rearrangement joins TRBV12-5 to TRBJ2-1; TRBD2 matches 12 bases. V gave up 4 bases and J gave up 0 bases; unmatched junction bases: 4. Germline CDR1 and CDR2: LGHNT and FRNRAP. This CDR3 has 17 residues. The CDR3, as DNA: TGTGCTAGTGGTTACGGACTAGCGGGGAGCTCCTACAATGAGCAGTTCTTC. Protein sequence: CASGYGLAGSSYNEQFF.

A few counts support this clonotype. The chain combines TRBV6-5 with TRBJ2-3, with D perhaps matching TRBD2 (6 bases). The germline V gene encodes CDR1 MNHEY and CDR2 SVGAGI. The CDR3 contains 17 residues. The V and J ends lost 3 bases and 1 base respectively, with 17 bases between them. CDR3 nucleotides: TGTGCCAGCAGTTATGGCTTCGGGAGTGGGGGCACAGATACGCAGTATTTT. Its translation: CASSYGFGSGGTDTQYF.

This chain connects TRBV14 to TRBJ2-1; TRBD2 aligns across 8 bases. The CDR3 loop spans 16 amino acids. Trimming at V came to 2 bases and at J to 8 bases, leaving 11 bases not matched to a gene. Germline CDR1 is SGHDN and CDR2 is FVKESK. CDR3 sequence: CASSQLREVMFDEQFF. The CDR3 coding sequence is TGTGCCAGCAGCCAATTGCGGGAGGTAATGTTTGATGAGCAGTTCTTC. Full variable domain (rest looked up from reference TRBV14 and TRBJ2-1): EAGVTQFPSHSVIEKGQTVTLRCDPISGHDNLYWYRRVMGKEIKFLLHFVKESKQDESGMPNNRFLAERTGGTYSTLKVQPAELEDSGVYFCASSQLREVMFDEQFFGPGTRLTVL.

This clonotype has more than one count but fewer than ten. This chain uses TRBV7-9 with TRBJ2-2, with D tentatively TRBD1 or TRBD2 (6 bases each). The CDR3 is made up of 12 amino acids. Looked up from germline, CDR1 is SEHNR and CDR2 is FQNEAQ (reference sequence). V shed 6 bases and J shed 9 bases, with 11 bases lying between them. CDR3 coding DNA: TGTGCCAGCAGTTCGGGGGCCCGGGAGCTGTTTTTT. Amino acid sequence: CASSSGARELFF.

This clonotype came up a few times. The CDR3 bases are TGTGCCAGCGGTGACAAGGAAGCTTTCTTT. Encoded protein: CASGDKEAFF. The J gene is TRBJ1-1, the V gene TRBV6-5; D uncertain. There are 10 residues in the CDR3. Trimming cost V 8 bases and J 8 bases, with 9 bases left between them. The germline V gene has CDR1 MNHEY and CDR2 SVGAGI.

V and J are TRBV7-9 and TRBJ1-1, with 7 bases lining up with TRBD1. V trimming: 3 bases; J trimming: 6 bases; junction bases outside the gene matches: 4. The CDR3 is 13 residues long. Germline CDR1 and CDR2: SEHNR and FQNEAQ (reference sequence). Here the CDR3 DNA reads TGTGCCAGCAGCTTCCCGGGACAGCCTGAAGCTTTCTTT. It specifies CASSFPGQPEAFF.

This clonotype has just a few counts. The chain uses TRBV5-5 and TRBJ1-4, with D unclear. Germline V gene lookup returns CDR1 SGHKS and CDR2 YYEKEE (reference sequence). Trimming removed 1 base from V and 2 bases from J, with 12 bases in between. CDR3 size: 16 residues. The CDR3 protein is CASSLSSSATNEKLFF. The CDR3, as DNA: TGTGCCAGCAGCTTGAGTTCTTCGGCGACTAATGAAAAACTGTTTTTT.